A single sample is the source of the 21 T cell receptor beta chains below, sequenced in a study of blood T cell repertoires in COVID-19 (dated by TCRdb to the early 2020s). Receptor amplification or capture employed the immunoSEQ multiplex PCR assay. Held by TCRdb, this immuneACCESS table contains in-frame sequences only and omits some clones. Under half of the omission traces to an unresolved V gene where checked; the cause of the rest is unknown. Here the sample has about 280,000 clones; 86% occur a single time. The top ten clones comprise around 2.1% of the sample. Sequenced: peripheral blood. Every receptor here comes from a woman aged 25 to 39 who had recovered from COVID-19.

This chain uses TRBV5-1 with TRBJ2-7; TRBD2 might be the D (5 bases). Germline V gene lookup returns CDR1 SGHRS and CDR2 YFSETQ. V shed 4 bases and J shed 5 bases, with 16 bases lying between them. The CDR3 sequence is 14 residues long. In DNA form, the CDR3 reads TGCGCCAGCAGCGGGCTAGCAGCATCCAACGAGCAGTACTTC. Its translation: CASSGLAASNEQYF.

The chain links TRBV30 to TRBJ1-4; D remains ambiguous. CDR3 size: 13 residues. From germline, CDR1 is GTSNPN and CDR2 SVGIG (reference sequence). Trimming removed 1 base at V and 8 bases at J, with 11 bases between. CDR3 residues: CAWSAGSVEKLFF. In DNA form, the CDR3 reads TGTGCCTGGAGTGCCGGTTCGGTCGAAAAACTGTTTTTT.

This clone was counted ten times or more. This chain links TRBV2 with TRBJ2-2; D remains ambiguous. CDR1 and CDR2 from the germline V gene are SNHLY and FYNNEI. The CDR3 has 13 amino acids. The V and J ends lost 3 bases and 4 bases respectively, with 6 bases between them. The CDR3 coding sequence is TGTGCCAGCAGTGATTACACCACCGGGGAGCTGTTTTTT. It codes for CASSDYTTGELFF.

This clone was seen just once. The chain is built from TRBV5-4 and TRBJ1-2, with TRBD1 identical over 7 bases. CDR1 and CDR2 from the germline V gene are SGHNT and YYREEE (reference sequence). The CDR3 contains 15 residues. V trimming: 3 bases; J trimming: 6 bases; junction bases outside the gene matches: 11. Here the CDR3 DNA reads TGTGCCAGCAGCTCTAAACAGGGGATTGCCAATGGCTACACCTTC. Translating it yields CASSSKQGIANGYTF.

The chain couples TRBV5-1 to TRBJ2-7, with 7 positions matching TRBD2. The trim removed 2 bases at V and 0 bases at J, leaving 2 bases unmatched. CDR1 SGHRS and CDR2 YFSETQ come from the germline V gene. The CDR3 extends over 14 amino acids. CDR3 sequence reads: CASSFGGSSYEQYF. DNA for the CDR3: TGCGCCAGCAGCTTCGGGGGGAGCTCCTACGAGCAGTACTTC.

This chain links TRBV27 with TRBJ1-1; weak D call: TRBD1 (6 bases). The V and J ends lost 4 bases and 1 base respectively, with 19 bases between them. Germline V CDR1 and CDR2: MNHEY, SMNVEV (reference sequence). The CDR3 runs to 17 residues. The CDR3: CASSSRFLTDRNTEAFF. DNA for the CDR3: TGTGCCAGCAGTTCGCGATTCCTGACGGACAGGAACACTGAAGCTTTCTTT.

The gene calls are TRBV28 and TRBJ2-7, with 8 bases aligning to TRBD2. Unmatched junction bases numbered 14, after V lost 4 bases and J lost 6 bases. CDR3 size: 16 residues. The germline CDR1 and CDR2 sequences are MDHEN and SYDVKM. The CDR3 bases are TGTGCCAGCAGTTCCATATCCCAGGCGGGAGGTACCGAGCAGTACTTC. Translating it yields CASSSISQAGGTEQYF.

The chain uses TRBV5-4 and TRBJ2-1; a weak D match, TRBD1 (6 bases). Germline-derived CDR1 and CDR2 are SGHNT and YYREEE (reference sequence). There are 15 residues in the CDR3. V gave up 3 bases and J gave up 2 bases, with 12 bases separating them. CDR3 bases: TGTGCCAGCAGCTCGACAGGCCGGACCTACAATGAGCAGTTCTTC. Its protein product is CASSSTGRTYNEQFF. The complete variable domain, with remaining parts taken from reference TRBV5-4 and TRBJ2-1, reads ETGVTQSPTHLIKTRGQQVTLRCSSQSGHNTVSWYQQALGQGPQFIFQYYREEENGRGNFPPRFSGLQFPNYSSELNVNALELDDSALYLCASSSTGRTYNEQFFGPGTRLTVL.

The CDR3 reads CASSESTGGGTEAFF. In DNA, the CDR3 is TGCGCCAGCAGTGAGAGTACAGGGGGCGGCACTGAAGCTTTCTTT. This sequence joins TRBV5-1 and TRBJ1-1; 9 bases are shared with TRBD1. This CDR3 contains 15 residues. V was clipped by 5 bases and J by 4 bases; unmatched bases: 9. Germline V gene data show CDR1 as SGHRS and CDR2 as YFSETQ.

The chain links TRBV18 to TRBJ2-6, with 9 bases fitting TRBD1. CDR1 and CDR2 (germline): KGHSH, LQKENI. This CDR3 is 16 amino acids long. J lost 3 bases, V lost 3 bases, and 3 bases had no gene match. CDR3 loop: CASSPLTGGGANVLTF. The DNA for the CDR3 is TGTGCCAGCTCACCCTTGACAGGGGGTGGGGCCAACGTCCTGACTTTC.

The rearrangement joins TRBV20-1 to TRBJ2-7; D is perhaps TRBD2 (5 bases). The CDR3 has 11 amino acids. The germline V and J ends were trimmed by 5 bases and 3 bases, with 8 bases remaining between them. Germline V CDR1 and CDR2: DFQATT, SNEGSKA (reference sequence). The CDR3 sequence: CSALRDYEQYF. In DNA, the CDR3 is TGCAGTGCTCTTCGGGACTACGAGCAGTACTTC.

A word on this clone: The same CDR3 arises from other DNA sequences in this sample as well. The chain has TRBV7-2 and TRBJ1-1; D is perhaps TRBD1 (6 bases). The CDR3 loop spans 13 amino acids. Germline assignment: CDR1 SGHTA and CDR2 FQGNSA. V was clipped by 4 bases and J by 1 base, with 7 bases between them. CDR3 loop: CASSSDRNTEAFF. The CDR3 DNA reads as TGTGCCAGCAGCTCGGACAGGAACACTGAAGCTTTCTTT.

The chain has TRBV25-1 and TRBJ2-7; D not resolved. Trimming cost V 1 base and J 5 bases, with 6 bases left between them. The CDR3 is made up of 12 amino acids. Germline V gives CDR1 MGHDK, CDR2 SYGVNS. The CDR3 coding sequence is TGTGCCAGCAGTGAATTGAGGAACGAGCAGTACTTC. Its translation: CASSELRNEQYF.

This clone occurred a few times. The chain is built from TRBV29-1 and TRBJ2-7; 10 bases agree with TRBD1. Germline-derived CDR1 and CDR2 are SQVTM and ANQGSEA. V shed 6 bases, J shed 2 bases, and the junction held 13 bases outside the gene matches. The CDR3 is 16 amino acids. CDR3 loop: CSVTGTGAAGPYEQYF. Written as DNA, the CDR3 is TGCAGCGTGACCGGGACAGGGGCCGCGGGCCCCTACGAGCAGTACTTC.

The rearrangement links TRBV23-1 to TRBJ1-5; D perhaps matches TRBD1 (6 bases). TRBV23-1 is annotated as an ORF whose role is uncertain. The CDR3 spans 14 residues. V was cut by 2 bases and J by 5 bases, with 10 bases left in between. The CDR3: CASSQGDIDQPQHF. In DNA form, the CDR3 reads TGCGCCAGCAGTCAAGGGGACATCGATCAGCCCCAGCATTTT.

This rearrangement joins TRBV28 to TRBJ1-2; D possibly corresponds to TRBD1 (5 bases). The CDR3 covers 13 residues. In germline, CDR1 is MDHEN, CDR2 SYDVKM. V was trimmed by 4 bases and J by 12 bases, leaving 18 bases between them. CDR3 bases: TGTGCCAGCAGTTCGGGCGACAGCTTACCTGACACCTTC. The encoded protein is CASSSGDSLPDTF.

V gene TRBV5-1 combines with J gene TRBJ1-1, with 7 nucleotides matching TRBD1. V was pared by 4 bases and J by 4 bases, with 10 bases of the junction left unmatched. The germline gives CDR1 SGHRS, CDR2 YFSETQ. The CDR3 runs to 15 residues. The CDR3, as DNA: TGCGCCAGCAGCGAGGAGGGGGCGGCGCGCACTGAAGCTTTCTTT. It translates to CASSEEGAARTEAFF.

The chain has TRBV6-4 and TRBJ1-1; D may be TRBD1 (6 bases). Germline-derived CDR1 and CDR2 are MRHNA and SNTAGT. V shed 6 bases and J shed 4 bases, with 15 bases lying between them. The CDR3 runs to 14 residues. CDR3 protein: CASRADRTGTEAFF. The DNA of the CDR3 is TGTGCCAGCAGGGCCGACAGGACCGGCACTGAAGCTTTCTTT.

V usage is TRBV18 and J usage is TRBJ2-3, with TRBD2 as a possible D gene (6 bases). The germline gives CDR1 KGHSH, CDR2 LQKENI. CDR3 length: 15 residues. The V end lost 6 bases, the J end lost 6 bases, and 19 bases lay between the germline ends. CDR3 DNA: TGTGCCAGCTCCCCGGGGGAGGCTGATGGGGATACGCAGTATTTT. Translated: CASSPGEADGDTQYF.

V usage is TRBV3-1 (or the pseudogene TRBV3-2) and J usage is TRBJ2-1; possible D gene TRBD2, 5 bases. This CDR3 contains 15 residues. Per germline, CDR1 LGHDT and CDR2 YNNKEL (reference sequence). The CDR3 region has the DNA TGTCCCCCAAGCCCGGACTTATGCTCCTACAATGAGCAGTTCTTC. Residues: CPPSPDLCSYNEQFF.

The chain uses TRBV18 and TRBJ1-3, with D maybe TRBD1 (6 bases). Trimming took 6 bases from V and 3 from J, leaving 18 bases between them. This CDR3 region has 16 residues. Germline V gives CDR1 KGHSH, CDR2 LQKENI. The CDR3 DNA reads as TGTGCCAGCTCCGTGGACAGTGGCTCGGGTGGAAACACCATATATTTT. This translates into CASSVDSGSGGNTIYF.